This T cell receptor (beta chain) came from a study of T cell responses to AZD1222 COVID-19 vaccine. The protocol was immunoSEQ multiplex PCR, while the TCRdb copy is restricted to in-frame clones and leaves out a portion. The table includes about 86,000 clones, roughly nine tenths detected once. General study points: Spike-specific TCR breadth rose after two AZD1222 doses, and depth rose as well. Nearly half of unique spike-specific TCRs reportedly avoided B.1.351 and B.1.1.7 mutated regions. White British people made up most donors, females outnumbered males, and clonal diversity was possibly underestimated. The number of AZD1222 recipients seropositive at baseline was only six.

This CDR3 is built from 13 residues. Germline assignment: CDR1 MDHEN and CDR2 SYDVKM. Deletions cut 3 bases from V and 7 bases from J, with 10 bases between. This clone was seen only once. What it binds is unknown. The TCR comes from an adult in good health. The V call is TRBV28, the J call TRBJ1-5; possible D gene TRBD1, 5 bases. The sample here was peripheral blood, taken on day 0 of AZD1222 vaccination. The CDR3 DNA follows: TGTGCCAGCAGTTTTAGGGGTGGGCAGCCCCAGCATTTT. Translating it yields CASSFRGGQPQHF.